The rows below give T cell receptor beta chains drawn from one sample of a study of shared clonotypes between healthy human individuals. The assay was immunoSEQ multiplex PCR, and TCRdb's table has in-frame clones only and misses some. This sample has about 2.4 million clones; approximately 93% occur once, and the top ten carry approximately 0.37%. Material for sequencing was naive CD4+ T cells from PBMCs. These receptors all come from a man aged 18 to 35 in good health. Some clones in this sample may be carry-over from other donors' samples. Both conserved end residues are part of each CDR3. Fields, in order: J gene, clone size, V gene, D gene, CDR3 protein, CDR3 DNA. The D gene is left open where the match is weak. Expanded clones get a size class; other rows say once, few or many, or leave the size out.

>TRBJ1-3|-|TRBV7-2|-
CASSLGRAGAGNTIYF
TGTGCCAGCAGCTTAGGGAGGGCAGGGGCTGGAAACACCATATATTTT
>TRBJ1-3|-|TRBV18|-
CASSPDTLVAGNTIYF
TGTGCCAGCTCACCGGACACCTTGGTCGCTGGAAACACCATATATTTT
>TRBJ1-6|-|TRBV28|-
CASSIPGHYNSPLHF
TGTGCCAGCAGTATACCGGGACACTATAATTCACCCCTCCACTTT
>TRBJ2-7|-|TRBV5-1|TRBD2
CASNPSGSTAGEQYF
TGCGCCAGCAACCCTAGCGGGTCAACTGCGGGGGAGCAGTACTTC
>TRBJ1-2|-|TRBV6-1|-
CASSEGGFYGYTF
TGTGCCAGCAGTGAAGGCGGATTCTATGGCTACACCTTC
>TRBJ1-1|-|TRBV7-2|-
CASSLGPRNTEAFF
TGTGCCAGCAGCTTAGGGCCACGTAACACTGAAGCTTTCTTT
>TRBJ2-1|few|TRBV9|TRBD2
CASSPGTRGNEQFF
TGTGCCAGCAGCCCCGGGACTAGAGGTAATGAGCAGTTCTTC
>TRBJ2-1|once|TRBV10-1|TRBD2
CASSEASGVSGEQFF
TGCGCCAGCAGTGAGGCTAGCGGGGTGTCGGGTGAGCAGTTCTTC
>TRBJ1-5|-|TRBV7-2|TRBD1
CASSPRTGGLNQPQHF
TGTGCCAGCAGCCCGAGGACAGGGGGCCTCAATCAGCCCCAGCATTTT
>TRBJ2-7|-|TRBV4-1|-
CASSQVSRGRYEQYF
TGCGCCAGCAGCCAAGTGTCCAGGGGGAGGTACGAGCAGTACTTC
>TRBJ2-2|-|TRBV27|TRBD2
CASSLRPGLAGEKYGELFF
TGTGCCAGCAGTTTGCGCCCGGGACTAGCGGGAGAGAAGTACGGGGAGCTGTTTTTT
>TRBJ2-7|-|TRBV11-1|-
CASSFVGNEQYF
TGTGCCAGCAGCTTCGTGGGGAACGAGCAGTACTTC
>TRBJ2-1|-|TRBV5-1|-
CASSLWTAYNEQFF
TGCGCCAGCAGCTTGTGGACAGCTTACAATGAGCAGTTCTTC
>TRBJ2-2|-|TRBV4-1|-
CASSQERGLSGTGELFF
TGCGCCAGCAGCCAAGAGAGGGGCCTGAGTGGCACCGGGGAGCTGTTTTTT
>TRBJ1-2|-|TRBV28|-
CASSLVLGSYTF
TGTGCCAGCAGTTTGGTCCTTGGAAGCTACACCTTC
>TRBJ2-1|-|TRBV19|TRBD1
CASSLRTGGYNEQFF
TGTGCCAGTAGTCTCCGGACAGGGGGCTACAATGAGCAGTTCTTC
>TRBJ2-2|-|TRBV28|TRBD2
CASGTSGSIGELFF
TGTGCCAGTGGAACTAGCGGGAGTATCGGGGAGCTGTTTTTT
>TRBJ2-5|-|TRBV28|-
CASTDSPSETQYF
TGTGCCAGTACAGACAGCCCGAGCGAGACCCAGTACTTC
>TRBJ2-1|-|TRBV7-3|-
CASSTGTTRVHEQFF
TGTGCCAGCAGCACGGGGACCACCCGAGTCCATGAGCAGTTCTTC
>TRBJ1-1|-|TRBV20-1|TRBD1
CSAAGGTEAFF
TGCAGTGCAGCAGGGGGCACTGAAGCTTTCTTT
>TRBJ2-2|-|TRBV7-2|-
CASSLQRPGTMGTGELFF
TGTGCCAGCAGCCTGCAACGCCCCGGGACAATGGGCACCGGGGAGCTGTTTTTT
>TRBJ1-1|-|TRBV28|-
CASSQQGFEAFF
TGTGCCAGCAGTCAGCAGGGCTTTGAAGCTTTCTTT
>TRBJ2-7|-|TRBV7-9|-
CASSPIREGHEQYF
TGTGCCAGCAGCCCCATCAGGGAAGGGCACGAGCAGTACTTC
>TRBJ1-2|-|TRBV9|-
CASSVAGGGYTF
TGTGCCAGCAGCGTAGCTGGGGGTGGCTACACCTTC
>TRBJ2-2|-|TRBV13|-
CASVGAGGTGELFF
TGTGCCAGCGTTGGGGCAGGAGGAACCGGGGAGCTGTTTTTT
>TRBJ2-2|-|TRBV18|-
CASSPMSTGNTGELFF
TGTGCCAGCTCACCAATGTCTACAGGGAACACCGGGGAGCTGTTTTTT
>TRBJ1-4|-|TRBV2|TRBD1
CASSPRTGENEKLFF
TGTGCCAGCAGTCCGAGGACAGGGGAAAATGAAAAACTGTTTTTT
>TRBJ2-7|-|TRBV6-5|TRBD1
CASSYRDRRDEQYF
TGTGCCAGCAGTTACCGGGACAGAAGGGACGAGCAGTACTTC
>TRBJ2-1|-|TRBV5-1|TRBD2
CASSPPASGSTHEQFF
TGCGCCAGCAGCCCCCCCGCTAGCGGGAGTACCCATGAGCAGTTCTTC
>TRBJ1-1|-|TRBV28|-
CASSRPMNTEAFF
TGTGCCAGCAGCCGCCCGATGAACACTGAAGCTTTCTTT
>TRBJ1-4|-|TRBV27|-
CASGGTGVGEEKLFF
TGTGCCAGCGGGGGGACTGGAGTTGGAGAAGAAAAACTGTTTTTT
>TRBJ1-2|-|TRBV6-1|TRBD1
CASSERTGMRMVGYGYTF
TGTGCCAGCAGTGAGCGGACAGGGATGAGGATGGTCGGGTATGGCTACACCTTC
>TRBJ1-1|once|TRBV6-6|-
CASSYSWGVEAFF
TGTGCCAGCAGTTACAGTTGGGGGGTTGAAGCTTTCTTT
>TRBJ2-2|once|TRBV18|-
CASSPVLPGELFF
TGTGCCAGCTCACCAGTGTTGCCCGGGGAGCTGTTTTTT
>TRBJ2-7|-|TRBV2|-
CASIAYEQYF
TGTGCCAGCATTGCCTACGAGCAGTACTTC
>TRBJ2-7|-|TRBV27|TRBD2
CASNWGTSLYEQYF
TGTGCCAGTAACTGGGGGACTAGCTTATACGAGCAGTACTTC
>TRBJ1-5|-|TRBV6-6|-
CASSATTTGYQPQHF
TGTGCCAGCAGTGCGACTACGACAGGTTATCAGCCCCAGCATTTT
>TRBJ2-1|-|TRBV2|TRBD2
CASSSGGPVNEQFF
TGTGCCAGCAGTTCGGGGGGGCCCGTCAATGAGCAGTTCTTC
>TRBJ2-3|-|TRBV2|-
CASSVGTDTQYF
TGTGCCAGCAGTGTCGGCACAGATACGCAGTATTTT
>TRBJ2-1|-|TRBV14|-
CASSQGSLNEQFF
TGTGCCAGCAGCCAGGGTAGCCTCAATGAGCAGTTCTTC
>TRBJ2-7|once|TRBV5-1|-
CASKGGLGSSYEQYF
TGCGCCAGCAAAGGGGGTCTTGGGAGCTCCTACGAGCAGTACTTC
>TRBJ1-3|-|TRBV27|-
CASRPVNSGNTIYF
TGTGCCAGCAGACCCGTTAATTCTGGAAACACCATATATTTT
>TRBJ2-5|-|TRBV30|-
CAWSTFSPGKETQYF
TGTGCCTGGAGTACCTTCTCTCCAGGAAAAGAGACCCAGTACTTC
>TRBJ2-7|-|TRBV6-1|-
CASVTRRETYEQYF
TGTGCCAGCGTTACGAGGCGGGAAACCTACGAGCAGTACTTC
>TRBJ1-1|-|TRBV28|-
CASSLSDTEAFF
TGTGCCAGCAGTTTGAGTGACACTGAAGCTTTCTTT
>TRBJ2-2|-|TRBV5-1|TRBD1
CASSSTGEAGELFF
TGCGCCAGCAGCTCGACAGGGGAAGCCGGGGAGCTGTTTTTT
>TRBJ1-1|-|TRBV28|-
CASSPVGGSETEAFF
TGTGCCAGCAGTCCCGTGGGGGGCTCGGAAACTGAAGCTTTCTTT
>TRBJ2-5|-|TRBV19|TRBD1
CASSIDRGSRETQYF
TGTGCCAGTAGTATTGACAGGGGAAGTCGAGAGACCCAGTACTTC
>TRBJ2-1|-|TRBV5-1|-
CASSLVLSGAYNEQFF
TGCGCCAGCAGCTTGGTCCTCTCGGGGGCCTACAATGAGCAGTTCTTC